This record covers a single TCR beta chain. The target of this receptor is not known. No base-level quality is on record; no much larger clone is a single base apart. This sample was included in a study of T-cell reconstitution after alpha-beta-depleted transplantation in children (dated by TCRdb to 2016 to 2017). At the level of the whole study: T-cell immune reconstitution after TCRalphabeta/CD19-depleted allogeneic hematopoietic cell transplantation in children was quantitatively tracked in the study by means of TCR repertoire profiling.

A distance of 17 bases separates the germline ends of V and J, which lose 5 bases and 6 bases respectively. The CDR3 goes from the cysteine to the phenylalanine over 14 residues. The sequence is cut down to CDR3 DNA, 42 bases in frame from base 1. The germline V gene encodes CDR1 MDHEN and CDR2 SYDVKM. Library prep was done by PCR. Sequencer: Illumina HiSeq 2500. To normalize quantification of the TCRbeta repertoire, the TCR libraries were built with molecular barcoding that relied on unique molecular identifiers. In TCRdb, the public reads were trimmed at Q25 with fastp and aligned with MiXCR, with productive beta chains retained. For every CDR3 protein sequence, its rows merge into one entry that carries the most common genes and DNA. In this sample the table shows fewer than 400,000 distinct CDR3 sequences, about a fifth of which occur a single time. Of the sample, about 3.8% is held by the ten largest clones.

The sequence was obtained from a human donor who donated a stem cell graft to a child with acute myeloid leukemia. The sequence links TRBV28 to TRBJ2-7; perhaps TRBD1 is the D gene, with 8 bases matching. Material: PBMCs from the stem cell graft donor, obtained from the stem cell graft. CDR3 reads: CASSVQGGGSEQYF. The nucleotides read TGTGCCAGCAGTGTACAGGGGGGGGGTTCCGAGCAGTACTTC.